A selection of T cell receptor beta chains follows, all from one sample in a study of blood T cell repertoires in COVID-19. Clones were read by immunoSEQ multiplex PCR, and TCRdb kept only the in-frame ones, dropping some. The table shows about 140,000 clones, with more than 65% occurring only once. The sample comprised peripheral blood. These receptors came from a human donor in a cohort sampled during active COVID-19. The CDR3 runs from the conserved cysteine through the conserved F or W.

J gene	V gene	CDR3 protein
TRBJ2-2	TRBV11-2	CASSTTGDSRELFF
TRBJ2-1	TRBV7-2	CASSLGPDTLFF
TRBJ1-4	TRBV10-3	CAISPTGQGVTNEKLFF
TRBJ2-3	TRBV6-4	CASSEFGSDTQYF
TRBJ1-1	TRBV28	CASRGSQHSEAFF
TRBJ2-2	TRBV7-6	CASSSGSSGNLGGELFF
TRBJ1-1	TRBV27	CASFKAGWTEAFF
TRBJ2-5	TRBV12-3/TRBV12-4	CASSVNFQETQYF
TRBJ1-2	TRBV7-9	CASSHRTGGYGYTF
TRBJ1-1	TRBV18	CASSFLKNSFEAFF
TRBJ2-1	TRBV7-8	CASSLEQGANEQFF
TRBJ1-1	TRBV12-3/TRBV12-4	CASRPVMNTEAFF
TRBJ1-2	TRBV21-1	CASRPPRGGYTF
TRBJ1-6	TRBV5-1	CASSPDRAPLHF
TRBJ1-2	TRBV3-1/TRBV3-2	CASSQRSYRGDGYTF
TRBJ2-1	TRBV24-1	CATSAPGTGRLNEQFF
TRBJ1-1	TRBV3-1/TRBV3-2	CASSWGQNTEAFF
TRBJ1-1	TRBV15	CATTPAGLYTEAFF
TRBJ2-3	TRBV5-4	CASTAGQGRPDTQYF
TRBJ1-1	TRBV2	CASSPRTGGLSTEAFF
TRBJ2-5	TRBV7-5	CARSGSGGPRLMPPPTQYF
TRBJ1-6	TRBV11-2	CASSLGQGMNSPLHF
TRBJ2-1	TRBV3-1/TRBV3-2	CASSLRQGNNEQFF
TRBJ2-5	TRBV6-2/TRBV6-3	CASNPPGLVRETQYF
TRBJ2-7	TRBV6-1	CASSEGRGYYEQYF
TRBJ2-2	TRBV12-3/TRBV12-4	CASSLRDIGELFF
TRBJ1-2	TRBV10-3	CAISTTGDLYGYTF
TRBJ2-7	TRBV9	CASSPRGGVGEQYF
TRBJ2-7	TRBV7-2	CASSSKQGAVREQYF
TRBJ2-7	TRBV12-3/TRBV12-4	CASSGTGLYEQYF
TRBJ1-1	TRBV19	CASSQGGRDTEAFF
TRBJ2-1	TRBV9	CASSVAGGAVKDEQFF
TRBJ2-3	TRBV11-2	CASSWTSQSTDTQYF
TRBJ1-5	TRBV6-5	CASLKGGGLNQPQHF
TRBJ1-2	TRBV7-9	CASSHPATGVTYGYTF